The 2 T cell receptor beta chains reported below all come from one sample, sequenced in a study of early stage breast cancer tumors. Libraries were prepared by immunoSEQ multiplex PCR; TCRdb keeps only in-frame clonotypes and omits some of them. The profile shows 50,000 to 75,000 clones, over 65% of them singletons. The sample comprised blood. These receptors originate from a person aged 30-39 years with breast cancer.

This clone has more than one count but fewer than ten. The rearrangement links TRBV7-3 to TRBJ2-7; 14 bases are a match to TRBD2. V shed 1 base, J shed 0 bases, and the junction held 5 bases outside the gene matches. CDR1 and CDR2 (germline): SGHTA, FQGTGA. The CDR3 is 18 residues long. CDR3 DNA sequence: TGTGCCAGCAGCTTAAGGGCCGGGACTAGCGGGAGCTCCTACGAGCAGTACTTC. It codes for CASSLRAGTSGSSYEQYF.

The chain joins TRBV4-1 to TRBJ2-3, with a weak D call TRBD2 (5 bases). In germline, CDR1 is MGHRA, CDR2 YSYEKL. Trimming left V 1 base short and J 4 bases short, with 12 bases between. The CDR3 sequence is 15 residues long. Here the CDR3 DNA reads TGCGCCAGCAGCCAAGTGAGGCTTAGCGCAGATACGCAGTATTTT. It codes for CASSQVRLSADTQYF.